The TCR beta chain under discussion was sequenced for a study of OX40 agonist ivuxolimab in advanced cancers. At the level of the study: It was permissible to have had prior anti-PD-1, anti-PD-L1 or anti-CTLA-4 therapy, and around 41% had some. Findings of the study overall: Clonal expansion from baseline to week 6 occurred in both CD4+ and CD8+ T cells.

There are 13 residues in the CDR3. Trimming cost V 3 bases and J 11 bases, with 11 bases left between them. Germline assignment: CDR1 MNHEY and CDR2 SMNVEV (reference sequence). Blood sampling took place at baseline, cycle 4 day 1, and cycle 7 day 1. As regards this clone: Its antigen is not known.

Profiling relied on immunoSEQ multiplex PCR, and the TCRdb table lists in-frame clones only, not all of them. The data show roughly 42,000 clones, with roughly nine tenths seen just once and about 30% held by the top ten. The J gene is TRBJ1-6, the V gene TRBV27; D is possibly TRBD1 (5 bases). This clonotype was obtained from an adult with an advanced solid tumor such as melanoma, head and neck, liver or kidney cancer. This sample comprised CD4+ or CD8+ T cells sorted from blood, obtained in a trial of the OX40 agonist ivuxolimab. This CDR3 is CASSFGQITPLHF. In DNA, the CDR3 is TGTGCCAGCAGTTTCGGACAAATAACACCCCTCCACTTT.